Listed here are 23 T cell receptor beta chains from one sample, sequenced in a study of T cells in tuberculosis. Noted time point: new active TB diagnosis, blood taken before or within 7 days of starting treatment. Profiled with immunoSEQ multiplex PCR; TCRdb holds only in-frame clones, not every one. The sample includes about 49,000 clones, more than 90% of them seen just once. The source was PBMCs, collected at tuberculosis diagnosis. The receptor source for this set is an adult with tuberculosis.

The chain recombines TRBV19 with TRBJ2-2; D is possibly TRBD1 (5 bases). V was clipped by 3 bases and J by 8 bases, with 7 bases between them. The CDR3 has 12 residues. The germline gives CDR1 LNHDA, CDR2 SQIVND (reference sequence). The CDR3 reads CASSIQGGELFF. As DNA, the CDR3 is TGTGCCAGTAGTATCCAGGGTGGGGAGCTGTTTTTT.

CDR3 sequence reads: CATAGDRIGEQFF. The CDR3 region has the DNA TGTGCCACAGCGGGAGATCGGATTGGTGAGCAGTTCTTC. This chain joins TRBV10-3 and TRBJ2-1, with 8 nucleotides matching TRBD2. The V gene end was trimmed by 10 bases and the J gene end by 9 bases; junction bases not matched to a gene: 11. The CDR3 is 13 amino acids. CDR1 and CDR2 (germline): ENHRY, SYGVKD.

The chain joins TRBV2 to TRBJ2-7, with D perhaps TRBD1 (6 bases). Germline-derived CDR1 and CDR2 are SNHLY and FYNNEI. This CDR3 is 13 amino acids long. Trimming took 8 bases from V and 0 from J, leaving 11 bases between them. The DNA for the CDR3 is TGTGCCAGCTCTGGACAGAACTCCTACGAGCAGTACTTC. Its protein is CASSGQNSYEQYF.

J is TRBJ2-7 and V is TRBV10-3; 7 bases line up with TRBD2. Germline V gene lookup returns CDR1 ENHRY and CDR2 SYGVKD. Trimming at V came to 10 bases and at J to 0 bases, leaving 18 bases not matched to a gene. CDR3 length equals 17 residues. CDR3 region: CATRGASGLLSSYEQYF. In nucleotides, the CDR3 is TGTGCCACCCGAGGAGCTAGCGGACTACTAAGCTCCTACGAGCAGTACTTC.

V usage is TRBV10-3 and J usage is TRBJ1-4; unclear D gene. CDR1 ENHRY and CDR2 SYGVKD come from the germline V gene. The CDR3 consists of 13 residues. V lost 3 bases to trimming and J lost 3 bases, with 5 bases between them. The chain's CDR3 is CAISDRSNEKLFF. Here the CDR3 DNA reads TGTGCCATCAGTGACAGGTCTAATGAAAAACTGTTTTTT.

The chain couples TRBV7-8 to TRBJ2-3; D call uncertain. The CDR3 extends over 15 amino acids. Trimming pared 4 bases from V and 5 bases from J, leaving 16 bases between. Germline CDR1 is SGHVS and CDR2 is FQNEAQ. The chain's CDR3 is CASSYVRPPGDTQYF. CDR3 nucleotides: TGTGCCAGCAGCTATGTCCGCCCACCAGGAGATACGCAGTATTTT.

The genes are TRBV19 and TRBJ2-7; 9 nucleotides agree with TRBD2. The V segment lost 3 bases and the J segment 3 bases; nucleotides outside the gene matches: 6. The CDR3 extends over 15 amino acids. The V gene's germline CDR1 is LNHDA and CDR2 SQIVND (reference sequence). The CDR3 sequence: CASSMTSGILYEQYF. The CDR3 DNA reads TGTGCCAGTAGTATGACTAGCGGTATACTCTACGAGCAGTACTTC.

This clone was detected once. J is TRBJ1-3 and V is TRBV29-1; maybe TRBD1 (5 bases). V was pared by 7 bases and J by 2 bases, with 18 bases between. This CDR3 comprises 15 residues. CDR1 is SQVTM, CDR2 ANQGSEA, per germline. Written as DNA, the CDR3 is TGCAGCGCCCATACGGGGGGAGAACCTGGAAACACCATATATTTT. Its protein is CSAHTGGEPGNTIYF.

V and J are TRBV5-1 and TRBJ2-7; the match to TRBD1 covers 8 bases. This CDR3 region has 13 residues. The ends lost 5 bases at V and 3 bases at J; junction bases unmatched: 4. CDR1 is SGHRS and CDR2 is YFSETQ in the germline V gene. The CDR3 loop is CASRNTGGYEQYF. The CDR3 DNA is TGCGCCAGCAGAAATACAGGGGGCTACGAGCAGTACTTC.

In this sample, this clone turned up once. This chain links TRBV30 with TRBJ1-4, with D possibly being TRBD1 (5 bases). CDR1 GTSNPN and CDR2 SVGIG come from the germline V gene (reference sequence). The CDR3 is 12 amino acids. The V gene lost 1 base and the J gene lost 7 bases, with 7 bases spanning the gap. The CDR3 loop reads CAWSAGGEKLFF. CDR3 nucleotide sequence: TGTGCCTGGAGTGCCGGGGGTGAAAAACTGTTTTTT.

The chain joins TRBV6-6 to TRBJ2-3, with 9 bases that match TRBD1. Germline V gene sequence: CDR1 MNHNY, CDR2 SVGAGI (reference sequence). V dropped 8 bases and J dropped 4; count of bases not matched to a gene: 7. The CDR3 length is 14 residues. DNA for the CDR3: TGTGCCAGCGCCGGGACAGGGTTCGCAGATACGCAGTATTTT. Amino acids: CASAGTGFADTQYF.

The chain joins TRBV5-1 to TRBJ2-2, with a possible D match to TRBD2 (5 bases). The CDR3 extends over 14 amino acids. Between the trimmed V and J ends, which lost 6 bases and 0 bases, there was a span of 9 bases. The germline CDR1 and CDR2 sequences are SGHRS and YFSETQ. The CDR3 DNA sequence: TGCGCCAGCACTCGGGAATCGAACACCGGGGAGCTGTTTTTT. It encodes CASTRESNTGELFF.

The rearrangement uses TRBV6-6 and TRBJ2-3; D might be TRBD2 (6 bases). The CDR3 consists of 13 residues. Germline V gene data show CDR1 as MNHNY and CDR2 as SVGAGI (reference sequence). Trimming removed 5 bases at V and 6 bases at J, with 12 bases between. The CDR3 coding sequence is TGTGCCAGCAGTCGGAGCGGGCTTGATACGCAGTATTTT. It specifies CASSRSGLDTQYF.

This rearrangement joins TRBV27 to TRBJ2-1, with no clear D. CDR3 length: 12 residues. With 6 bases removed from V and 6 bases from J, the gap between germline ends came to 9 bases. Per germline, CDR1 MNHEY and CDR2 SMNVEV (reference sequence). CDR3 in amino acids: CASSAPSNEQFF. The CDR3 DNA is TGTGCCAGCAGCGCCCCTAGCAATGAGCAGTTCTTC.

The V call is TRBV5-1, the J call TRBJ2-7, with a possible D match to TRBD1 (6 bases). This CDR3 has 13 amino acids. CDR1 is SGHRS and CDR2 is YFSETQ in the germline V gene. The germline V and J ends were trimmed by 3 bases and 0 bases, with 7 bases remaining between them. The CDR3 region has the DNA TGCGCCAGCAGCTGGGACAACTCCTACGAGCAGTACTTC. Translating it yields CASSWDNSYEQYF.

The chain employs TRBV30 and TRBJ2-1; the D is unclear. The CDR3 is made up of 13 amino acids. Germline-derived CDR1 and CDR2 are GTSNPN and SVGIG (reference sequence). The V gene lost 2 bases and the J gene lost 3 bases, with 8 bases spanning the gap. CDR3 nucleotides: TGTGCCTGGAGTTTCGTTTACTACAATGAGCAGTTCTTC. Translation: CAWSFVYYNEQFF.

The chain uses TRBV6-1 and TRBJ2-7, with D tentatively TRBD2 (5 bases). This CDR3 comprises 15 residues. Germline V lookup: CDR1 MNHNS, CDR2 SASEGT. V was shortened by 4 bases and J by 4 bases, with 17 bases between the two germline ends. The CDR3 sequence is CASSASPTGVYEQYF. The CDR3 bases are TGTGCCAGCAGTGCCTCTCCGACCGGGGTTTACGAGCAGTACTTC.

The chain employs TRBV7-2 and TRBJ2-7; 11 bases are a match to TRBD1. V lost 4 bases and J lost 6; bases outside the gene matches: 14. Germline V gene lookup returns CDR1 SGHTA and CDR2 FQGNSA. The CDR3 is 17 residues long. CDR3 sequence reads: CASSSIPYGQGAFEQYF. CDR3 DNA sequence: TGTGCCAGCAGCTCCATCCCCTATGGACAGGGGGCTTTCGAGCAGTACTTC.

This chain uses TRBV28 with TRBJ2-6; TRBD1 matches at 7 bases. CDR3 length equals 12 residues. V gave up 6 bases and J gave up 15 bases; unmatched junction bases: 8. Germline-derived CDR1 and CDR2 are MDHEN and SYDVKM. CDR3: CASSETGSTLTF. The CDR3 nucleotides read TGTGCCAGCAGCGAGACAGGGTCCACCCTGACTTTC.

The chain combines TRBV19 with TRBJ2-1; 14 bases are a match to TRBD2. The trim removed 6 bases at V and 3 bases at J, leaving 13 bases unmatched. Per germline, CDR1 LNHDA and CDR2 SQIVND (reference sequence). The CDR3 consists of 19 residues. CDR3 loop: CASRVSRGTSGGLYNEQFF. The CDR3 bases are TGTGCCAGTAGAGTATCGCGAGGGACTAGCGGGGGACTCTACAATGAGCAGTTCTTC.

The rearrangement joins TRBV11-2 to TRBJ2-3, with 13 bases fitting TRBD2. The J segment lost 2 bases and the V segment lost 0 bases, leaving 8 bases of the junction unmatched. The length of the CDR3 is 19 residues. CDR1 is SGHAT, CDR2 FQNNGV, per germline. Here the CDR3 reads CASSLESPGLAGYTDTQYF. Written as DNA, the CDR3 is TGTGCCAGCAGCTTAGAGTCACCGGGACTAGCGGGGTACACAGATACGCAGTATTTT.

The gene calls are TRBV6-1 and TRBJ1-3, with 7 bases that match TRBD1. The trim removed 7 bases at V and 2 bases at J, leaving 8 bases unmatched. The CDR3 covers 15 residues. Germline CDR1 is MNHNS and CDR2 is SASEGT. CDR3: CASTNRGSAGNTIYF. CDR3 DNA: TGTGCCAGCACTAACAGGGGCTCAGCTGGAAACACCATATATTTT.

This clone was seen once. The CDR3 protein is CASSAPQGQQPQHF. The CDR3 nucleotides are TGTGCCAGTAGTGCACCACAGGGGCAACAGCCCCAGCATTTT. This chain uses TRBV19 with TRBJ1-5; 7 bases map to TRBD1. V lost 5 bases, J lost 7 bases, and 8 bases stayed unmatched. Germline CDR1 LNHDA, CDR2 SQIVND (reference sequence). The CDR3 is 14 residues long.